Listed below are T cell receptor beta chains from one sample, sequenced in a study of Ad26.COV2.S vaccination and SARS-CoV-2 variants. The data were produced by immunoSEQ multiplex PCR, yet TCRdb's version contains in-frame clones alone and is incomplete. The sample has roughly 300,000 clones, approximately 86% seen once. The sample consisted of peripheral blood, taken in a trial of Ad26.COV2.S vaccine versus placebo. The receptors stem from a person aged 18-60 years who received the Ad26.COV2.S COVID-19 vaccine or a placebo. CDR3s include the opening cysteine and the closing phenylalanine or tryptophan. A D gene is named only where the DNA matches it firmly. Clone size is stated in some rows and not others, as once, few, many or a class when expanded.

V: TRBV5-1
D: -
J: TRBJ1-4
size: -
DNA: TGCGCCAGCAGCTTGGCCCAGGATGAAAAACTGTTTTTT
CDR3: CASSLAQDEKLFF

V: TRBV9
D: TRBD2
J: TRBJ2-2
size: -
DNA: TGTGCCAGCACCAGGACTAGCGCGATGGCCGGGGAGCTGTTTTTT
CDR3: CASTRTSAMAGELFF

V: TRBV7-9
D: TRBD1
J: TRBJ2-5
size: -
DNA: TGTGCCAGCAGCTTGGGACAGGGGAAGGAGACCCAGTACTTC
CDR3: CASSLGQGKETQYF

V: TRBV29-1
D: TRBD1
J: TRBJ1-1
size: -
DNA: TGCAGCGTTGGACAGGGGGGTGAAGCTTTCTTT
CDR3: CSVGQGGEAFF

V: TRBV6-5
D: -
J: TRBJ1-4
size: -
DNA: TGTGCCAGCAGTTACAGGGGAGGCAACGAAAAACTGTTTTTT
CDR3: CASSYRGGNEKLFF

V: TRBV7-9
D: TRBD1
J: TRBJ1-1
size: -
DNA: TGTGCCAGCAGCGGCCGGACAGGAGGTAACACTGAAGCTTTCTTT
CDR3: CASSGRTGGNTEAFF

V: TRBV4-1
D: -
J: TRBJ1-2
size: -
DNA: TGCGCCAGCAGCCCCCTCAGCCCCATATCAGGGAACTATGGCTACACCTTC
CDR3: CASSPLSPISGNYGYTF

V: TRBV19
D: -
J: TRBJ1-4
size: -
DNA: TGTGCCAGTAGGACAACAGCGCCGGCGGGTGAAAAACTGTTTTTT
CDR3: CASRTTAPAGEKLFF

V: TRBV13
D: -
J: TRBJ2-4
size: few
DNA: TGTGCCAGCAGCACCAGGGTTTCTGGGAACATTCAGTACTTC
CDR3: CASSTRVSGNIQYF

V: TRBV5-4
D: TRBD1
J: TRBJ1-2
size: -
DNA: TGTGCCAGCAGCTCTAGACAGGGAGGGTCGTATGGCTACACCTTC
CDR3: CASSSRQGGSYGYTF

V: TRBV4-1
D: -
J: TRBJ1-5
size: -
DNA: TGCGCCAGCAGCCTCCAAGTGCGGCTGAACAATCAGCCCCAGCATTTT
CDR3: CASSLQVRLNNQPQHF

V: TRBV30
D: -
J: TRBJ1-6
size: -
DNA: TGTGCCTGGAGGGCATTCCGATCTGGGGGGAATTCACCCCTCCACTTT
CDR3: CAWRAFRSGGNSPLHF

V: TRBV15
D: -
J: TRBJ1-4
size: -
DNA: TGTGCCACCAGCAGAGATCGAGGGCCGGGGGAAAAACTGTTTTTT
CDR3: CATSRDRGPGEKLFF

V: TRBV20-1
D: TRBD1
J: TRBJ1-1
size: -
DNA: TGCAGTGCCAGACAGGGGGCTGCGGCTTTCTTT
CDR3: CSARQGAAAFF

V: TRBV11-2
D: -
J: TRBJ2-5
size: -
DNA: TGTGCCAGCAGCCCCCCCCGGGATGGGCGGAAGACCCAGTACTTC
CDR3: CASSPPRDGRKTQYF

V: TRBV2
D: -
J: TRBJ2-3
size: few
DNA: TGTGCCAGCGGGAGTTTAGGGGGGGCGAGCACAGATACGCAGTATTTT
CDR3: CASGSLGGASTDTQYF

V: TRBV27
D: TRBD1
J: TRBJ2-2
size: -
DNA: TGTGCCAGCAGTGGACAGGGTCGGTGGACCGGGGAGCTGTTTTTT
CDR3: CASSGQGRWTGELFF

V: TRBV10-3
D: -
J: TRBJ1-5
size: -
DNA: TGTGCCATCAGTGGGACAGCTAGCAATCAGCCCCAGCATTTT
CDR3: CAISGTASNQPQHF

V: TRBV7-2
D: -
J: TRBJ2-6
size: -
DNA: TGTGCCAGCAGCTCAGGGGCTGGGGCCAACGTCCTGACTTTC
CDR3: CASSSGAGANVLTF

V: TRBV6-2/TRBV6-3
D: -
J: TRBJ1-1
size: -
DNA: TGTGCCAGCAGTTACTCGAAGTGGGGCACAGGGACCCAAATGAACACTGAAGCTTTCTTT
CDR3: CASSYSKWGTGTQMNTEAFF

V: TRBV18
D: -
J: TRBJ2-7
size: once
DNA: TGTGCCAGCTCACCAACCCGAGGACTCACGGACGAGCAGTACTTC
CDR3: CASSPTRGLTDEQYF

V: TRBV3-1/TRBV3-2
D: TRBD2
J: TRBJ2-2
size: -
DNA: TGTGCCAGCAGCTATACTAGCGGGAGGGCCGGCGGGGAGCTGTTTTTT
CDR3: CASSYTSGRAGGELFF

V: TRBV27
D: TRBD1
J: TRBJ1-2
size: -
DNA: TGTGCCAGCAGCCTGGGACAGGGATTGAACTATGGCTACACCTTC
CDR3: CASSLGQGLNYGYTF

V: TRBV18
D: TRBD1
J: TRBJ2-3
size: -
DNA: TGTGCCAGCTCGCGCAGGGGGCCCGACAGACTCACAGATACGCAGTATTTT
CDR3: CASSRRGPDRLTDTQYF

V: TRBV11-2
D: -
J: TRBJ2-3
size: -
DNA: TGTGCCAGCAGCTTAAGGCTAGTGCAATACACAGATACGCAGTATTTT
CDR3: CASSLRLVQYTDTQYF

V: TRBV30
D: -
J: TRBJ1-2
size: -
DNA: TGTGCCTGGAGTGTACCCCAGGGAGTCGGGCATGGCTACACCTTC
CDR3: CAWSVPQGVGHGYTF

V: TRBV6-5
D: -
J: TRBJ1-1
size: -
DNA: TGTGCCAGCAGCCAAAGGACAACACGGGACACTGAAGCTTTCTTT
CDR3: CASSQRTTRDTEAFF

V: TRBV29-1
D: TRBD1
J: TRBJ2-3
size: once
DNA: TGCAGCGTTGATCTGGACAGGGGCACAGATGAGCAGTATTTT
CDR3: CSVDLDRGTDEQYF

V: TRBV5-6
D: -
J: TRBJ2-7
size: -
DNA: TGTGCCAGCAGACCCTGGGGGGCGACCTACGAGCAGTACTTC
CDR3: CASRPWGATYEQYF

V: TRBV12-3/TRBV12-4
D: -
J: TRBJ2-2
size: -
DNA: TGTGCCAGCAGTTTGGCGGTCACCGGGGAGCTGTTTTTT
CDR3: CASSLAVTGELFF

V: TRBV4-2
D: -
J: TRBJ1-5
size: -
DNA: TGTGCCAGCAGCCAAGGTTCAGGGGATAGCAATCAGCCCCAGCATTTT
CDR3: CASSQGSGDSNQPQHF

V: TRBV4-1
D: -
J: TRBJ2-2
size: few
DNA: TGCGCCAGCAGCCACTTAGGTAGGCGAGACACCGGGGAGCTGTTTTTT
CDR3: CASSHLGRRDTGELFF

V: TRBV27
D: TRBD2
J: TRBJ2-7
size: few
DNA: TGTGCCAGCAGTCCCGGGAGGGCCTACGAGCAGTACTTC
CDR3: CASSPGRAYEQYF

V: TRBV7-2
D: -
J: TRBJ2-7
size: -
DNA: TGTGCCAGCAGCCCCAGGGGGGACCTCTACGAGCAGTACTTC
CDR3: CASSPRGDLYEQYF

V: TRBV3-1/TRBV3-2
D: -
J: TRBJ1-3
size: -
DNA: TGTGCCAGCAGCACCGCGGACAGAGGAAACACCATATATTTT
CDR3: CASSTADRGNTIYF

V: TRBV10-3
D: TRBD2
J: TRBJ2-1
size: -
DNA: TGTGCCACCCGAAGGGACACTAGCGGGAGGTTTGGTGAGCAGTTCTTC
CDR3: CATRRDTSGRFGEQFF

V: TRBV7-9
D: -
J: TRBJ1-2
size: -
DNA: TGTGCCAGCAGTCGGGCAGACTATGGCTACACCTTC
CDR3: CASSRADYGYTF

V: TRBV28
D: TRBD1
J: TRBJ1-6
size: -
DNA: TGTGCCAGCAGTCGCGACAGGGAAAGGAATTCACCCCTCCACTTT
CDR3: CASSRDRERNSPLHF

V: TRBV3-1/TRBV3-2
D: TRBD2
J: TRBJ2-5
size: -
DNA: TGTGCCAGCAGCCAAGCTAGGGAGCGGGAATTGGAGACCCAGTACTTC
CDR3: CASSQARERELETQYF

V: TRBV4-3
D: TRBD2
J: TRBJ2-7
size: -
DNA: TGCGCCAGCAGCCAAGATCACCTGGGACTAGCGGGGGACGAGCAGTACTTC
CDR3: CASSQDHLGLAGDEQYF

V: TRBV7-3
D: -
J: TRBJ2-1
size: -
DNA: TGTGCCAGCAGCCCAACCGGGACTCCGTACAATGAGCAGTTCTTC
CDR3: CASSPTGTPYNEQFF

V: TRBV4-1
D: TRBD2
J: TRBJ2-2
size: -
DNA: TGCGCCACCAGCCAAGAGGGGGGCGGGGGGGCCGCCGGGGAGCTGTTTTTT
CDR3: CATSQEGGGGAAGELFF

V: TRBV7-8
D: TRBD2
J: TRBJ2-7
size: -
DNA: TGTGCCAGCAGCTTAGGTTACGTACTAGCGGGAGCGGGTATGGGGCAGTACTTC
CDR3: CASSLGYVLAGAGMGQYF

V: TRBV7-9
D: -
J: TRBJ1-4
size: -
DNA: TGTGCCAGCAGCTTAGCGGGCGGCATTGCGGAAAAACTGTTTTTT
CDR3: CASSLAGGIAEKLFF

V: TRBV7-2
D: -
J: TRBJ2-3
size: -
DNA: TGTGCCAGCAGCTTTGCTCCTGGGGGCGGGAGTGATACGCAGTATTTT
CDR3: CASSFAPGGGSDTQYF

V: TRBV10-1
D: -
J: TRBJ1-1
size: many
DNA: TGCGCCAGCAGTCTAAGCACAGATACTACTATGAACACTGAAGCTTTCTTT
CDR3: CASSLSTDTTMNTEAFF

V: TRBV2
D: TRBD2
J: TRBJ2-5
size: -
DNA: TGTGCCACCGGAATGGGCGGGGGGGAAGAGACCCAGTACTTC
CDR3: CATGMGGGEETQYF

V: TRBV14
D: TRBD1
J: TRBJ1-1
size: -
DNA: TGTGCCAGCAGCCAAAACAGGGGCACTGAAGCTTTCTTT
CDR3: CASSQNRGTEAFF

V: TRBV28
D: TRBD1
J: TRBJ1-1
size: few
DNA: TGTGCCAGCAGTTCTCCAGGGGGGAACACTGAAGCTTTCTTT
CDR3: CASSSPGGNTEAFF

V: TRBV3-1/TRBV3-2
D: TRBD2
J: TRBJ2-7
size: -
DNA: TGTGCCAGCAGCCAAAGGACTCCGGGACTAGCGGGAGGGCAAATCTCCAACTACGAGCAGTACTTC
CDR3: CASSQRTPGLAGGQISNYEQYF